This passage covers 17 T cell receptor beta chains from one sample sequenced in a study of T cell responses to AZD1222 COVID-19 vaccine. Assay: immunoSEQ multiplex PCR; the TCRdb copy retains only in-frame clones and omits some. This repertoire shows 90,000 to 150,000 clones, about 88% found once; its top ten account for roughly 3.8%. The sequencing here drew on peripheral blood, taken 28 days after the second AZD1222 dose. These TCRs come from an adult who received the AZD1222 COVID-19 vaccine.

This clone occurred a few times. The V call is TRBV5-1, the J call TRBJ1-4; D is possibly TRBD1 (5 bases). The germline gives CDR1 SGHRS, CDR2 YFSETQ. Deletions cut 0 bases from V and 8 bases from J, with 11 bases between. The CDR3 sequence is 14 residues long. CDR3 in amino acids: CASSLEQVGEKLFF. DNA of the CDR3: TGCGCCAGCAGCTTGGAACAGGTTGGAGAAAAACTGTTTTTT. Together with reference TRBV5-1 and TRBJ1-4, the CDR3 gives the full variable domain: KAGVTQTPRYLIKTRGQQVTLSCSPISGHRSVSWYQQTPGQGLQFLFEYFSETQRNKGNFPGRFSGRQFSNSRSEMNVSTLELGDSALYLCASSLEQVGEKLFFGSGTQLSVL.

V is TRBV7-9 and J is TRBJ2-3; 10 nucleotides agree with TRBD2. The CDR3 contains 16 residues. Germline loops: CDR1 SEHNR, CDR2 FQNEAQ (reference sequence). V gave up 1 base and J gave up 2 bases; unmatched junction bases: 3. CDR3 in amino acids: CASSLGLAGATDTQYF. CDR3 nucleotides: TGTGCCAGCAGCTTAGGGCTAGCGGGAGCCACAGATACGCAGTATTTT.

The CDR3: CASRGQANTEAFF. The CDR3 DNA reads as TGTGCCAGCAGGGGACAGGCGAACACTGAAGCTTTCTTT. V gene TRBV2 combines with J gene TRBJ1-1, with TRBD1 matching 8 bases. Germline CDR1 SNHLY, CDR2 FYNNEI. J gave up 1 base and V 6 bases, and 1 base lay outside the gene matches. CDR3 length equals 13 residues.

The chain joins TRBV12-3 or TRBV12-4 to TRBJ1-2; tentative D call: TRBD1 (5 bases). CDR3 length equals 13 residues. Trimming left V 3 bases short and J 1 base short, with 6 bases between. Here the CDR3 DNA reads TGTGCCAGCAGTTTGGGGGTTAACTATGGCTACACCTTC. Its translation is CASSLGVNYGYTF.

This clone appeared a single time. V usage is TRBV29-1 and J usage is TRBJ1-1; a weak D match, TRBD1 (6 bases). The V end was cut by 5 bases, the J end by 1 base, with 14 bases between. Germline assignment: CDR1 SQVTM and CDR2 ANQGSEA. The CDR3 totals 14 residues. DNA of the CDR3: TGCAGCGTTCGGGATGGGGGCGGGAACACTGAAGCTTTCTTT. Protein: CSVRDGGGNTEAFF.

The V gene is TRBV5-8, the J gene TRBJ1-2; D gene uncertain. V dropped 0 bases and J dropped 4 bases, with 7 bases sitting between them. Germline CDR1 SGHTS, CDR2 YDEGEE. This CDR3 comprises 13 residues. The CDR3 DNA follows: TGTGCCAGCAGCTTGGACCGGTCCTATGGCTACACCTTC. It translates to CASSLDRSYGYTF.

This chain links TRBV7-2 with TRBJ2-7; no clear D gene. The V end was cut by 3 bases, the J end by 2 bases, with 8 bases between. CDR3 length: 13 residues. The germline V gene encodes CDR1 SGHTA and CDR2 FQGNSA. The DNA for the CDR3 is TGTGCCAGCAGCTTGACGGGTACCTACGAGCAGTACTTC. Protein sequence: CASSLTGTYEQYF. The full variable domain, in which reference TRBV7-2 and TRBJ2-7 provide the parts outside the CDR3, is GAGVSQSPSNKVTEKGKDVELRCDPISGHTALYWYRQSLGQGLEFLIYFQGNSAPDKSGLPSDRFSAERTGGSVSTLTIQRTQQEDSAVYLCASSLTGTYEQYFGPGTRLTVT.

V and J are TRBV3-1 (or the pseudogene TRBV3-2) and TRBJ2-2; 9 nucleotides line up with TRBD2. V trimming: 6 bases; J trimming: 9 bases; junction bases outside the gene matches: 8. This CDR3 comprises 14 residues. From germline, CDR1 is LGHDT and CDR2 YNNKEL (reference sequence). CDR3 region: CASRTSGGGWELFF. CDR3 nucleotide sequence: TGTGCCAGCAGGACTAGCGGAGGAGGGTGGGAGCTGTTTTTT.

V is TRBV5-4 and J is TRBJ1-3, with D uncertain. V lost 1 base to trimming and J lost 3 bases, with 14 bases between them. In germline, CDR1 is SGHNT, CDR2 YYREEE (reference sequence). The CDR3 extends over 16 amino acids. The CDR3 spells CASSLLIVAVGNTIYF. In DNA, the CDR3 is TGTGCCAGCAGCTTGCTTATAGTTGCGGTTGGAAACACCATATATTTT.

This chain links TRBV7-2 with TRBJ1-4; 8 bases are shared with TRBD1. J lost 7 bases, V lost 1 base, and 11 bases had no gene match. The germline V gene encodes CDR1 SGHTA and CDR2 FQGNSA. This CDR3 spans 17 amino acids. This CDR3 is CASSLGRSGGVGEKLFF. The CDR3 nucleotides are TGTGCCAGCAGCTTAGGCCGGTCAGGGGGCGTCGGTGAAAAACTGTTTTTT.

J is TRBJ1-6 and V is TRBV27; D not resolved. CDR3 length: 12 amino acids. The V gene lost 4 bases and the J gene lost 16 bases, with 14 bases spanning the gap. CDR1 is MNHEY and CDR2 is SMNVEV in the germline V gene (reference sequence). Here the CDR3 DNA reads TGTGCCAGCAGTTCCCTGACGGCCCGTCTCCACTTT. Protein product: CASSSLTARLHF.

The rearrangement uses TRBV5-1 and TRBJ2-5, with 9 bases lining up with TRBD1. V gave up 4 bases and J gave up 0 bases; unmatched junction bases: 7. In germline, CDR1 is SGHRS, CDR2 YFSETQ. The CDR3 runs to 16 residues. The CDR3 protein is CASSQQGAPYQETQYF. In nucleotides, the CDR3 is TGCGCCAGCAGCCAACAGGGGGCCCCCTACCAAGAGACCCAGTACTTC.

The V call is TRBV18, the J call TRBJ2-3; 7 bases agree with TRBD2. After removal of 3 bases from V and 5 bases from J, the junction contained 2 bases not matched to a gene. This CDR3 spans 13 amino acids. Germline values: CDR1 KGHSH, CDR2 LQKENI. The CDR3 nucleotides read TGTGCCAGCTCACCGCCGGGGGGAGATACGCAGTATTTT. It codes for CASSPPGGDTQYF.

This clone was detected once. This CDR3 is CASSSRRQGEKLFF. CDR3 nucleotides: TGTGCCAGCAGTTCCAGGAGGCAGGGTGAAAAACTGTTTTTT. The chain employs TRBV28 and TRBJ1-4; TRBD1 is a possible D gene (5 bases). CDR1 and CDR2 (germline): MDHEN, SYDVKM. Trimming stripped 4 bases from V and 7 bases from J, with 13 bases between. This CDR3 has 14 amino acids. Filled out from reference TRBV28 and TRBJ1-4, the complete variable domain reads DVKVTQSSRYLVKRTGEKVFLECVQDMDHENMFWYRQDPGLGLRLIYFSYDVKMKEKGDIPEGYSVSREKKERFSLILESASTNQTSMYLCASSSRRQGEKLFFGSGTQLSVL.

With respect to this clone: Other DNA sequences within the sample encode an identical CDR3. This chain connects TRBV7-2 to TRBJ2-5; TRBD2 aligns across 8 bases. The length of the CDR3 is 14 residues. After removal of 3 bases from V and 5 bases from J, the junction contained 5 bases not matched to a gene. Per the germline V gene, CDR1 is SGHTA and CDR2 is FQGNSA. CDR3 bases: TGTGCCAGCAGCTTGCGGGGGGCAGGCGAGACCCAGTACTTC. This gives the protein CASSLRGAGETQYF.

The rearrangement links TRBV11-3 to TRBJ2-5; TRBD2 agrees at 11 bases. Trimming took 5 bases from V and 4 from J; bases not matched to a gene: 6. This CDR3 comprises 15 residues. Germline loops: CDR1 SGHNT, CDR2 YENEEA. This CDR3 is CASSLLAGGPETQYF. The CDR3 DNA follows: TGTGCCAGCAGCCTGTTAGCGGGGGGGCCAGAGACCCAGTACTTC.

The chain carries TRBV7-9 and TRBJ1-6, with 10 bases lining up with TRBD1. There are 15 residues in the CDR3. V was clipped by 4 bases and J by 10 bases; unmatched bases: 7. Germline lookup yields CDR1 SEHNR and CDR2 FQNEAQ (reference sequence). CDR3 DNA sequence: TGTGCCAGCAGCTCGGGGACAGGGGTAGGCTCACCCCTCCACTTT. Translating gives CASSSGTGVGSPLHF.